This entry lists 3 T cell receptor beta chains sequenced from one sample in a study of OX40 agonist ivuxolimab in advanced cancers. Assay used: immunoSEQ multiplex PCR; TCRdb lists only in-frame clones, some missing. The sample has approximately 82,000 clones; more than 90% are singletons. Specimen: CD4+ or CD8+ T cells sorted from blood, collected in a trial of the OX40 agonist ivuxolimab. These receptors all come from an adult with an advanced solid tumor such as melanoma, head and neck, liver or kidney cancer.

The chain is built from TRBV5-6 and TRBJ2-1; TRBD2 is a possible D gene (5 bases). CDR3 length: 15 amino acids. V lost 2 bases to trimming and J lost 5 bases, with 14 bases between them. Germline CDR1 reads SGHDT; CDR2 reads YYEEEE. DNA for the CDR3: TGTGCCAGCAGCTTAATCCTTGTGGGAGACAATGAGCAGTTCTTC. It yields the protein CASSLILVGDNEQFF.

The J gene is TRBJ2-1, the V gene TRBV2; 7 bases fit TRBD1. V trimming: 6 bases; J trimming: 0 bases; junction bases outside the gene matches: 5. This CDR3 has 15 amino acids. In germline, CDR1 is SNHLY, CDR2 FYNNEI. CDR3 amino acids: CASRPQGVSYNEQFF. The CDR3 DNA follows: TGTGCCAGCAGACCCCAGGGGGTCTCCTACAATGAGCAGTTCTTC.

This clone was detected only once. The chain joins TRBV2 to TRBJ2-5, with D hard to call. This CDR3 spans 13 amino acids. Trimming stripped 5 bases from V and 0 bases from J, with 7 bases between. In germline, CDR1 is SNHLY, CDR2 FYNNEI. The DNA for the CDR3 is TGTGCCAGCAGTAGAGGCCACCAAGAGACCCAGTACTTC. Translation gives CASSRGHQETQYF.